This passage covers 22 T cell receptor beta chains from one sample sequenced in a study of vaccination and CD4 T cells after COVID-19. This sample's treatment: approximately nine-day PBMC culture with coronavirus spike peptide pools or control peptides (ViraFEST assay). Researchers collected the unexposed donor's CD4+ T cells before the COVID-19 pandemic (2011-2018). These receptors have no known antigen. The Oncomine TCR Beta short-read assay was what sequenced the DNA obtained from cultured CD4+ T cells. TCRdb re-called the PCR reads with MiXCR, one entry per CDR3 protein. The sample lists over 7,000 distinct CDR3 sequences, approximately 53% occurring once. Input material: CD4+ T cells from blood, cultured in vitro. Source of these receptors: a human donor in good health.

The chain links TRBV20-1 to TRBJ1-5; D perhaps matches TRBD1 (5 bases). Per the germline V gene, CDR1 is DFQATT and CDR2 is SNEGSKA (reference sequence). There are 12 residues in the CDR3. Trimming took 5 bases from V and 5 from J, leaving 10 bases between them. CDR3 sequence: CSAFRVDQPQHF. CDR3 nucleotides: TGCAGTGCTTTCAGGGTTGATCAGCCCCAGCATTTT.

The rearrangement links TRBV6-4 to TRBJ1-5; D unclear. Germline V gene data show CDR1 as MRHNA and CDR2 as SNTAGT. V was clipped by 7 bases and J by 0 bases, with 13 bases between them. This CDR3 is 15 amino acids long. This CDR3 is CASINGRFSNQPQHF. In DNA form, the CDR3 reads TGTGCCAGCATCAACGGACGGTTTAGCAATCAGCCCCAGCATTTT.

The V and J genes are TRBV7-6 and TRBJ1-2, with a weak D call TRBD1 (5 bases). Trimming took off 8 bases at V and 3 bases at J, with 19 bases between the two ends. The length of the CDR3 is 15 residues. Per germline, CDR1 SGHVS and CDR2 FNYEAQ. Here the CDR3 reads CASGIGGLADYGYTF. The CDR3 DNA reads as TGTGCCAGCGGCATCGGGGGTCTAGCCGACTATGGCTACACCTTC.

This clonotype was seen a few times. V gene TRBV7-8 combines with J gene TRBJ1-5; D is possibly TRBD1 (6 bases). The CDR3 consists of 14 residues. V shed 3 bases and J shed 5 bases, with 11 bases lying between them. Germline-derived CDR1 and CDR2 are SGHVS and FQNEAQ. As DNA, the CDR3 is TGTGCCAGCAGCTTGGGGACACTCTATCAGCCCCAGCATTTT. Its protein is CASSLGTLYQPQHF.

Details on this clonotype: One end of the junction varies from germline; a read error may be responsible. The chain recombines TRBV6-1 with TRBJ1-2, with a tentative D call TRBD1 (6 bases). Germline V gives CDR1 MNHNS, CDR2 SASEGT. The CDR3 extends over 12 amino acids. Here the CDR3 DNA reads TGTGCCAGCAGTCCGATGGCAGGACCAGGGGTCTTC. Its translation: CASSPMAGPGVF.

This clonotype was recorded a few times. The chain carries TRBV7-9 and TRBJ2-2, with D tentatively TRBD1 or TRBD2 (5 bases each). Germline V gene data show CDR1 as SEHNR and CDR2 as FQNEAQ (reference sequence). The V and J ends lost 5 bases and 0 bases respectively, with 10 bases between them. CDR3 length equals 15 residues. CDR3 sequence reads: CASSPGTPNTGELFF. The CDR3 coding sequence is TGTGCCAGCAGCCCCGGGACGCCGAACACCGGGGAGCTGTTTTTT.

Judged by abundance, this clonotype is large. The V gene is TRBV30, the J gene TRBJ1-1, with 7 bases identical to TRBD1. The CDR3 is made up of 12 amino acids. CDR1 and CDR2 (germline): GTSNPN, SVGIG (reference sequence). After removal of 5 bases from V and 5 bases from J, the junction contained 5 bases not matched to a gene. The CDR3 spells CAWDRVVTEAFF. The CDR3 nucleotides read TGTGCCTGGGACAGGGTTGTGACTGAAGCTTTCTTT.

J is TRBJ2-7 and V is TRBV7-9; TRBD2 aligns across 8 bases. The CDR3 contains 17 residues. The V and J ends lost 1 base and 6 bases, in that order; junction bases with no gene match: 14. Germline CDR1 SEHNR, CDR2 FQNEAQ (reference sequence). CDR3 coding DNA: TGTGCCAGCAGCTTAGGGGTTAGCGGGGATTCAGGGCGCGAGCAGTACTTC. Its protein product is CASSLGVSGDSGREQYF.

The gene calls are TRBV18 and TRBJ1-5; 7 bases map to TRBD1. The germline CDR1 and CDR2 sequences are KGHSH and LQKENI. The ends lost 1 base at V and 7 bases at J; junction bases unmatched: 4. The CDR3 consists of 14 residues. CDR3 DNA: TGTGCCAGCTCACCACAGGGGGCTGGGCAGCCCCAGCATTTT. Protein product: CASSPQGAGQPQHF. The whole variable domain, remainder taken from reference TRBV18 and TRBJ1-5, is NAGVMQNPRHLVRRRGQEARLRCSPMKGHSHVYWYRQLPEEGLKFMVYLQKENIIDESGMPKERFSAEFPKEGPSILRIQQVVRGDSAAYFCASSPQGAGQPQHFGDGTRLSIL.

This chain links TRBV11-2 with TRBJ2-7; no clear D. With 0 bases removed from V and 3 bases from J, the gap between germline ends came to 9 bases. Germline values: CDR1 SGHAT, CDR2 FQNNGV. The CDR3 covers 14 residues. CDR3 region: CASSLDVASYEQYF. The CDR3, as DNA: TGTGCCAGCAGCTTAGATGTGGCCAGCTACGAGCAGTACTTC.

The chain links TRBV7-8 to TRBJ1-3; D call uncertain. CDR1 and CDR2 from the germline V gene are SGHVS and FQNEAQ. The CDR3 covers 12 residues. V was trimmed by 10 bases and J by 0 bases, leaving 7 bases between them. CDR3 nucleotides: TGTGCCACGGGTGACTCTGGAAACACCATATATTTT. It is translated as CATGDSGNTIYF.

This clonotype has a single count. In DNA form, the CDR3 reads TGTGCCAGCAGCTTGGACAGGGTTCGTAGTCTTTATCGCTACACCTTC. Translated, it gives CASSLDRVRSLYRYTF. The J gene is TRBJ1-2, the V gene TRBV5-4, with D possibly matching TRBD1 (6 bases). Trimming removed 0 bases from V and 9 bases from J, with 21 bases in between. Germline V lookup: CDR1 SGHNT, CDR2 YYREEE (reference sequence). The CDR3 is made up of 16 amino acids.

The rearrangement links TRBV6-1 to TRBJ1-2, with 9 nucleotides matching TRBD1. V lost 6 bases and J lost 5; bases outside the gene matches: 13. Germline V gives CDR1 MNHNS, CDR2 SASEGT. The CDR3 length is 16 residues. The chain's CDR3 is CASRSSWTGEGYGYTF. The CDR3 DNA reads TGTGCCAGCAGGAGCAGCTGGACAGGGGAAGGGTATGGCTACACCTTC.

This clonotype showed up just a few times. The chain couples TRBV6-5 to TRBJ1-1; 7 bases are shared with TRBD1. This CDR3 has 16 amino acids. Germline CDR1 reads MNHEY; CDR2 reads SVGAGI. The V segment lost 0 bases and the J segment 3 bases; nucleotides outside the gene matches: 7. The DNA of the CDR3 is TGTGCCAGCAGTTACTCGAAAGGGGGCGGGGACACTGAAGCTTTCTTT. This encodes CASSYSKGGGDTEAFF.

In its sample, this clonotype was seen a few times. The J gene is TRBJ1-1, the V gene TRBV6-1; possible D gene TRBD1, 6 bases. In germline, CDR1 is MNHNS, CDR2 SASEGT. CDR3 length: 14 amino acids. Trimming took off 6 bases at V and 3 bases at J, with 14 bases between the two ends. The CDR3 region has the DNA TGTGCCAGCAGGTTGACAGGCCGGGACACTGAAGCTTTCTTT. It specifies CASRLTGRDTEAFF.

The CDR3 DNA is TGTGCCAGCAGTGACCCCGGATCTAAGGGAAATACGCAGTATTTT. Residues: CASSDPGSKGNTQYF. The gene calls are TRBV25-1 and TRBJ2-3; D is unresolved. Deletions cut 3 bases from V and 7 bases from J, with 17 bases between. Germline V gene data show CDR1 as MGHDK and CDR2 as SYGVNS. The CDR3 is 15 amino acids.

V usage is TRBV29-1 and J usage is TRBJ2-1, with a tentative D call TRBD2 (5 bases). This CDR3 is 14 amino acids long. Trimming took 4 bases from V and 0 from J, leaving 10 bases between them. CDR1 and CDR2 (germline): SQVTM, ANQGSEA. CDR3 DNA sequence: TGCAGCGTTGCGAGGGATAGCTCCTACAATGAGCAGTTCTTC. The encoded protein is CSVARDSSYNEQFF.

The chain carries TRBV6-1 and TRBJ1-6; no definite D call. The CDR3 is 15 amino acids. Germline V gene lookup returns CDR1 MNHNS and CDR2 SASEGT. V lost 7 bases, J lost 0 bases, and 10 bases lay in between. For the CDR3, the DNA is TGTGCCAGCACCCCCCGGGGCTCCTATAATTCACCCCTCCACTTT. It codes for CASTPRGSYNSPLHF.

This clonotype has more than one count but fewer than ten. This CDR3 reads CASSVRVNNEQFF. For the CDR3, the DNA is TGTGCCAGCAGCGTGAGGGTAAACAATGAGCAGTTCTTC. The chain couples TRBV9 to TRBJ2-1, with D possibly TRBD2 on 5 matching bases. This CDR3 spans 13 amino acids. V was pared by 2 bases and J by 5 bases, with 8 bases between. Germline-derived CDR1 and CDR2 are SGDLS and YYNGEE. Complete variable domain (other parts from reference TRBV9 and TRBJ2-1): DSGVTQTPKHLITATGQRVTLRCSPRSGDLSVYWYQQSLDQGLQFLIQYYNGEERAKGNILERFSAQQFPDLHSELNLSSLELGDSALYFCASSVRVNNEQFFGPGTRLTVL.

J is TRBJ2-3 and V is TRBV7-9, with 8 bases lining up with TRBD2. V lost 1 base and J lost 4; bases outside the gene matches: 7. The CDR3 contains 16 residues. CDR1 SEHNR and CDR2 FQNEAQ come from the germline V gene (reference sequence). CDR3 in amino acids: CASSLGTGGPSDTQYF. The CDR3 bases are TGTGCCAGCAGCTTAGGGACGGGGGGGCCCTCAGATACGCAGTATTTT.

The CDR3 bases are TGTGCCAGCAGCTTGTCTTACGTCCTGACTTTC. Translation: CASSLSYVLTF. The J gene is TRBJ2-6, the V gene TRBV5-6, with D uncertain. The CDR3 extends over 11 amino acids. With 1 base removed from V and 11 bases from J, the gap between germline ends came to 4 bases. In germline, CDR1 is SGHDT, CDR2 YYEEEE.

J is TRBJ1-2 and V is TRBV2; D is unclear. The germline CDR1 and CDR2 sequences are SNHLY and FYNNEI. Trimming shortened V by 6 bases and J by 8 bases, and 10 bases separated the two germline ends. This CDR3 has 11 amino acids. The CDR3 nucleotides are TGTGCCAGCAGGGAGGTGGTAGGCTACACCTTC. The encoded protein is CASREVVGYTF.